The rows below give T cell receptor beta chains drawn from one sample of a study of cytomegalovirus exposure and HLA in healthy donors. TCRdb keeps only in-frame clones here, not all; method: immunoSEQ multiplex PCR. The record lists some 53,000 clones, of which the ten most abundant hold approximately 13%. Sequenced material: PBMCs. These TCRs come from a woman aged 55-69 years in good health and CMV-seropositive. The CDR3 runs from the conserved cysteine through the conserved F or W. D genes are given only for firm matches.

v_call	d_call	j_call	cdr3_nt	cdr3_aa
TRBV18	TRBD1	TRBJ1-1	TGTGCCAGCTCAAACAGGGGGCTGGACACTGAAGCTTTCTTT	CASSNRGLDTEAFF
TRBV19	NA	TRBJ1-5	TGTGCCAGTATTCCCTACTCGACGGGGTATAGCAATCAGCCCCAGCATTTT	CASIPYSTGYSNQPQHF
TRBV6-1	TRBD1	TRBJ2-2	TGTGCCAGCAGTGAGATCAGCGGACAGGGGGTCACCGGGGAGCTGTTTTTT	CASSEISGQGVTGELFF
TRBV25-1	TRBD1	TRBJ1-2	TGTGCCACCGCCAGACAGGGAAACTATGGCTACACCTTC	CATARQGNYGYTF
TRBV25-1	NA	TRBJ2-7	TGTGCCAGCAGTTTCAAGGATGGGGGGGAGCAGTACTTC	CASSFKDGGEQYF
TRBV29-1	NA	TRBJ1-1	TGCAGCGTTGAGGGGGCAGGTCGCACTGAAGCTTTCTTT	CSVEGAGRTEAFF
TRBV7-2	NA	TRBJ1-5	TGTGCCAGCAGCTTAGTGACTGTCACTAGCAATCAGCCCCAGCATTTT	CASSLVTVTSNQPQHF
TRBV19	TRBD2	TRBJ2-3	TGTGCCAGTAGTCTAGCGGGGGGCCGACGAGATACGCAGTATTTT	CASSLAGGRRDTQYF
TRBV5-1	NA	TRBJ2-3	TGCGCCAGCAGCCCCGGGGGGCTGGGCACAGATACGCAGTATTTT	CASSPGGLGTDTQYF
TRBV12-5	TRBD1	TRBJ2-7	TGTGCTAGTGGTTGGGACAGAGCCTACGAGCAGTACTTC	CASGWDRAYEQYF
TRBV2	NA	TRBJ1-3	TGTGCCGGTAACGGAGGGGCTGGAAACACCATATATTTT	CAGNGGAGNTIYF
TRBV19	TRBD1	TRBJ1-1	TGTGCCAGTAGAACAGGGGCGAACACTGAAGCTTTCTTT	CASRTGANTEAFF
TRBV7-2	NA	TRBJ1-6	TGTGCCAGCAGCTCCCCGGGGAGGGGGGGTTCACCCCTCCACTTT	CASSSPGRGGSPLHF
TRBV9	NA	TRBJ1-1	TGTGCCAGCAGCCAGACACAGATGGACACTGAAGCTTTCTTT	CASSQTQMDTEAFF
TRBV20-1	NA	TRBJ1-2	TGCAGTGCTAGAGATCAGAGGGGCTACACCTTC	CSARDQRGYTF
TRBV5-4	NA	TRBJ1-6	TGTGCCAGCAGCGCCCGAGAAGAGAATTCACCCCTCCACTTT	CASSAREENSPLHF
TRBV19	NA	TRBJ2-3	TGTGCCAGTAGTCCCGACAGGATGAGCACAGATACGCAGTATTTT	CASSPDRMSTDTQYF
TRBV7-9	NA	TRBJ1-2	TGTGCCAGCAGTCAAAACTATGGCTACACCTTC	CASSQNYGYTF
TRBV7-9	NA	TRBJ1-1	TGTGCCAGCAGCTTAGTTCGAGGGGGGGGTAACACTGAAGCTTTCTTT	CASSLVRGGGNTEAFF
TRBV9	TRBD2	TRBJ2-1	TGTGCCAGCAGCGCTAGCGGGGTGCGCAATGAGCAGTTCTTC	CASSASGVRNEQFF
TRBV6-5	TRBD1	TRBJ2-7	TGTGCCAGCGCTAGGACAGGGAGCTCCTACGAGCAGTACTTC	CASARTGSSYEQYF
TRBV7-2	NA	TRBJ2-5	TGTGCCAGCAGCGCTAGACAGTCATTAGCCGAGACCCAGTACTTC	CASSARQSLAETQYF
TRBV5-1	TRBD2	TRBJ2-3	TGCGCCAGCAGCTTGTACAGCGGGGGGGCCGACTCAGATACGCAGTATTTT	CASSLYSGGADSDTQYF
TRBV4-1	NA	TRBJ1-3	TGCGCCAGCAGCCAAGATACGGCCAGGGAATCCTCTGGAAACACCATATATTTT	CASSQDTARESSGNTIYF